This TCR beta chain was sequenced during a study of cytomegalovirus exposure and HLA in healthy donors. The donors were part of the 120-subject validation cohort, which stood apart from the approximately 640-subject first cohort. TCRdb keeps only in-frame clones here, not all; method: immunoSEQ multiplex PCR. The sample records around 220,000 clones, over 80% being singletons. Remarks on this clone: What it binds is not known.

Whole-study findings and limits: Testing in vitro showed a few CMV-associated chains specific for CMV antigens. Among TCR sequences, most were rare, though some public TCRs appeared in many donors.

This CDR3 has 14 residues. V gave up 2 bases and J gave up 3 bases, with 9 bases separating them. Germline-derived CDR1 and CDR2 are SGHTA and FQGTGA. The V and J genes are TRBV7-3 and TRBJ2-3, with D maybe TRBD1 (5 bases). Source material: PBMCs. This receptor was obtained from a woman aged 25 to 45 in good health and CMV-seropositive. The CDR3 bases are TGTGCCAGCAGCTTAGCCCCAGGGACAGATACGCAGTATTTT. Residues: CASSLAPGTDTQYF.